The present entry profiles one T cell receptor (beta chain) with its context. Its antigen is currently unknown. Germline V gives CDR1 SGHTA, CDR2 FQGTGA. The CDR3 extends over 16 amino acids. With V trimmed by 4 bases and J by 0 bases, 6 bases remained unmatched. This specimen comes from a study of cytomegalovirus exposure and HLA in healthy donors. Study conclusions and caveats: The classifier reportedly diagnosed cytomegalovirus status with high specificity and sensitivity. Sequencing artifact likely explains a cluster of highly shared sequence variants. Researchers reported in a later analysis that common viral pathogens appeared linked to several top clusters.

The PCR ran on 60 Vbeta and 13 Jbeta primers. In the original processing: Later analysis identified tens of millions of unique TCR beta chains, 9 million to 12 million shared. The table came from immunoSEQ multiplex PCR; TCRdb's copy has only in-frame clones and leaves some out. V, J and clone size are taken as reported in that table, and D and trimming were inferred from the DNA itself. This sample yields 200,000 to 250,000 clones, of which 76% are seen a single time; roughly 0.6% belongs to the top ten. The TCR sequence derives from a man younger than 35 in good health and CMV-seronegative. The chain employs TRBV7-3 and TRBJ2-3; 8 nucleotides agree with TRBD2. The specimen sequenced was PBMCs. CDR3 loop: CASSSKTSVSTDTQYF. As DNA, the CDR3 is TGTGCCAGCAGCTCCAAGACTAGCGTTAGCACAGATACGCAGTATTTT.